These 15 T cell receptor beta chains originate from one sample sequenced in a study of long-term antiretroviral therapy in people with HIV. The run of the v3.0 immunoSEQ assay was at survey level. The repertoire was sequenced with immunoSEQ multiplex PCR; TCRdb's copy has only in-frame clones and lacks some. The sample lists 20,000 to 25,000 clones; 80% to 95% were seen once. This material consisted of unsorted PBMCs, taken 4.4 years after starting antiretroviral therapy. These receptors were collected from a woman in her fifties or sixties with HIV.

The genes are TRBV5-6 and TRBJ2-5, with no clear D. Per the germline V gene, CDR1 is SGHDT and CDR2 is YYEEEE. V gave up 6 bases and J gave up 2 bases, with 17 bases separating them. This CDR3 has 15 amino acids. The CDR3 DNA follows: TGTGCCAGCAACACGAAAAGGAGTTCTCAAGAGACCCAGTACTTC. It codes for CASNTKRSSQETQYF.

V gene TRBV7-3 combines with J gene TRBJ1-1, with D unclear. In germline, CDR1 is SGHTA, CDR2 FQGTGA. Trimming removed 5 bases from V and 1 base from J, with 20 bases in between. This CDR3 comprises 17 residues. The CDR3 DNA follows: TGTGCCAGCAGCCCCTGGCGGGTGTACCCGGGGAACACTGAAGCTTTCTTT. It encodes CASSPWRVYPGNTEAFF.

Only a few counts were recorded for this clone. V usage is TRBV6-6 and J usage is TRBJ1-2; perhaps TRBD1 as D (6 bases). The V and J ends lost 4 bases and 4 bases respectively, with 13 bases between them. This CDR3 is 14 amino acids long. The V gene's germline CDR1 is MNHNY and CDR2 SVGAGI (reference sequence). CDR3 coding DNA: TGTGCCAGCAGTTCGACAGGTCTCGCCTATGGCTACACCTTC. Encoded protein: CASSSTGLAYGYTF.

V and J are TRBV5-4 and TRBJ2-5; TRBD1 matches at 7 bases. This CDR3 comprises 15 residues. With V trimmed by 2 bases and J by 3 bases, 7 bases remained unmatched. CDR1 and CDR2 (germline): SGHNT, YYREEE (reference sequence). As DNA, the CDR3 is TGTGCCAGCAGCTTAAAACAAGGGGGCGAAGAGACCCAGTACTTC. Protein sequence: CASSLKQGGEETQYF.

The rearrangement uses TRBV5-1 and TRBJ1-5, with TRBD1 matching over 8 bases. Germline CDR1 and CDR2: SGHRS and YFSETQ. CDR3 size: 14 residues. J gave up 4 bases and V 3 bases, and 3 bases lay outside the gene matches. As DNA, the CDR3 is TGCGCCAGCAGCTCGGGGACAGGTAATCAGCCCCAGCATTTT. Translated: CASSSGTGNQPQHF.

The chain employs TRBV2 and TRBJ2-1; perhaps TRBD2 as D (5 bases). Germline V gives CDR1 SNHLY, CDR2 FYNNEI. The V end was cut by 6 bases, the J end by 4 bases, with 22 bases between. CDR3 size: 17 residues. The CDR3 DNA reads TGTGCCAGCAGCGCACTAGGGTCTCCGTCCCCTTACAATGAGCAGTTCTTC. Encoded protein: CASSALGSPSPYNEQFF.

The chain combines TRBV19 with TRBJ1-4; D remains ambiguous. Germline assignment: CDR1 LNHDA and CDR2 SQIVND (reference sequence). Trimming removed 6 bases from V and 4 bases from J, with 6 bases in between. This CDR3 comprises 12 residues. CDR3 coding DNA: TGTGCCAGTAGACTTCTTAATGAAAAACTGTTTTTT. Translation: CASRLLNEKLFF. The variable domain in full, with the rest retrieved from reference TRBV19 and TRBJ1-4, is DGGITQSPKYLFRKEGQNVTLSCEQNLNHDAMYWYRQDPGQGLRLIYYSQIVNDFQKGDIAEGYSVSREKKESFPLTVTSAQKNPTAFYLCASRLLNEKLFFGSGTQLSVL.

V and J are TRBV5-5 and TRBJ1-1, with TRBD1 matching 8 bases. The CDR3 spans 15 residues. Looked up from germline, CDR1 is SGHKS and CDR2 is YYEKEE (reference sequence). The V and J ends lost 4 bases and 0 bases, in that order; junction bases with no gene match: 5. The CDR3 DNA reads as TGTGCCAGCAGCCCCCGGACAGGGATGAACACTGAAGCTTTCTTT. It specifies CASSPRTGMNTEAFF.

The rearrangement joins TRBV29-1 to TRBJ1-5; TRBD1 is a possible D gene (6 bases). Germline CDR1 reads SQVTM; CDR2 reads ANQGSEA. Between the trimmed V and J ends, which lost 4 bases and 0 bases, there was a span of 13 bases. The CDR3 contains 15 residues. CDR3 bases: TGCAGCGTTGTCGAACAGGGCCATAGCAATCAGCCCCAGCATTTT. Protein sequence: CSVVEQGHSNQPQHF.

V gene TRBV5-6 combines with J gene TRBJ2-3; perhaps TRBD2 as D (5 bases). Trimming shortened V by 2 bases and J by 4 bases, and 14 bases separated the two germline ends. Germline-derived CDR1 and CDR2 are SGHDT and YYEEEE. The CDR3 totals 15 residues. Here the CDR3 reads CASSLTSGSADTQYF. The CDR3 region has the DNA TGTGCCAGCAGCTTAACCTCGGGGTCGGCAGATACGCAGTATTTT.

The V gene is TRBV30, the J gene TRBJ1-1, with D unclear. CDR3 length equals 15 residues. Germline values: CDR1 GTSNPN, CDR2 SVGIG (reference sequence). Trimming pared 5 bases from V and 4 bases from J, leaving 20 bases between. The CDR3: CAWGEADSGFTEAFF. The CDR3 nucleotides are TGTGCCTGGGGGGAAGCGGACTCGGGGTTCACTGAAGCTTTCTTT.

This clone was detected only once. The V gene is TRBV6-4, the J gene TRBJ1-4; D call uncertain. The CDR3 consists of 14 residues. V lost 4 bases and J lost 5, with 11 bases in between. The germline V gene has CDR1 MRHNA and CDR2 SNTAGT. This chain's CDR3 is CASSVGGVNEKLFF. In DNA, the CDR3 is TGTGCCAGCAGTGTCGGCGGGGTCAATGAAAAACTGTTTTTT.

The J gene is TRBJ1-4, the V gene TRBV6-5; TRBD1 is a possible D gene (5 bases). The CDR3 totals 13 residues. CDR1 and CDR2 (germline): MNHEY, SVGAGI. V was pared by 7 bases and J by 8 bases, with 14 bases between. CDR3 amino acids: CASTLQGGEKLFF. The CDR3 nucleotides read TGTGCCAGCACTCTTCAGGGCGGCGAAAAACTGTTTTTT.

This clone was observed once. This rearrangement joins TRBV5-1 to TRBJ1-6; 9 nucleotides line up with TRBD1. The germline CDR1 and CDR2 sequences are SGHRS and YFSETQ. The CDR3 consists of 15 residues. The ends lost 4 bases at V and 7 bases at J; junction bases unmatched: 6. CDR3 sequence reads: CASSTAGTGNSPLHF. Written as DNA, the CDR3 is TGCGCCAGCAGCACCGCCGGGACAGGGAATTCACCCCTCCACTTT.

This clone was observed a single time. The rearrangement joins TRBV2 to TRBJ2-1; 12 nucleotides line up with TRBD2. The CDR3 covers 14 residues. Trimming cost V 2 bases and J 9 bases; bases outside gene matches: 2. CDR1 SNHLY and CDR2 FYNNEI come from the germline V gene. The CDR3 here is CASSELAGGREQFF. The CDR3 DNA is TGTGCCAGCAGTGAACTAGCGGGGGGGCGTGAGCAGTTCTTC.